This paragraph reports one TCR beta chain. The antigen is undetermined. This sample's time point: week 23, last vaccination. With topical imiquimod, each dose of the vaccine consisted of 300 ug of mutant IDH1 20-mer peptide. Every donor had a new WHO grade 3 or 4 astrocytoma that was IDH1-mutant, with loss of nuclear ATRX. The sample comes from a study of a mutant IDH1 vaccine in newly diagnosed glioma. Study details: Eight vaccine doses were administered to patients at weeks 1, 3, 5, 7, 11, 15, 19 and 23. Vaccines were first given 4-6 weeks after radiotherapy alone, or with temozolomide cycles.

The V gene lost 0 bases and the J gene lost 6 bases, with 11 bases spanning the gap. The CDR3 length is 15 residues. Looked up from germline, CDR1 is MNHEY and CDR2 is SVGAGI. Measured with immunoSEQ multiplex PCR; TCRdb has only the in-frame clones, and not every one. The profile shows 60,000 or so clones, about 81% of them singletons. The clonotype was recovered from a woman aged 40 to 49 with glioma. Some clones in this sample may be carry-over from other donors' samples. The chain carries TRBV6-5 and TRBJ2-2; D is unresolved. The sample here was PBMCs, taken from a glioma patient whose treatment included an IDH1 peptide vaccine. CDR3 region: CASSYSPPSAGELFF. DNA for the CDR3: TGTGCCAGCAGTTACTCGCCCCCCTCGGCCGGGGAGCTGTTTTTT.